In its sample, the clone carrying this TCR beta chain was seen a few times. Antigen: not known. TCRdb re-analysed the RT-PCR reads in MiXCR, keeping a single row per CDR3 protein. The table has some 160,000 distinct CDR3 sequences, 11% seen once. The sample comes from a study of response to subunit inactivated influenza vaccine. Study outcomes and limitations: It was suggested by the authors that few new T cells are recruited by each seasonal influenza vaccination.

Trimming removed 5 bases from V and 5 bases from J, with 18 bases in between. The V gene's germline CDR1 is SGHTA and CDR2 FQGNSA. CDR3 size: 15 residues. The sequencing used non-naive T cells sorted from PBMCs, collected 45 days after vaccination. This receptor was identified in a man in his fifties who received an inactivated influenza vaccine. The chain has TRBV7-2 and TRBJ1-2; no reliable D call. The CDR3 nucleotides are TGTGCCAGCAGCCCTCGGGCCGCGTTTGGATATGGCTACACCTTC. Its protein product is CASSPRAAFGYGYTF.